The 16 T cell receptor beta chains listed next were all sequenced from one sample in a study of T cells in localized non-small cell lung cancer. Libraries were prepared by immunoSEQ multiplex PCR; TCRdb keeps only in-frame clonotypes and omits some of them. The sample includes roughly 40,000 clones, around 84% of them seen just once. The source material was peripheral blood, sampled before any cancer treatment. Receptor source: a man aged 18 to 50 with stage I lung adenocarcinoma.

This chain connects TRBV30 to TRBJ1-2; D is uncertain. The CDR3 spans 12 residues. Looked up from germline, CDR1 is GTSNPN and CDR2 is SVGIG (reference sequence). Trimming stripped 3 bases from V and 1 base from J, with 6 bases between. CDR3 in DNA: TGTGCCTGGAGGGGGATTAACTATGGCTACACCTTC. This encodes CAWRGINYGYTF.

The chain has TRBV2 and TRBJ2-2, with no clear D. V gave up 4 bases and J gave up 7 bases, with 13 bases separating them. The germline V gene encodes CDR1 SNHLY and CDR2 FYNNEI. There are 14 residues in the CDR3. CDR3 protein: CASSAWGTGGELFF. CDR3 nucleotide sequence: TGTGCCAGCAGTGCGTGGGGAACGGGCGGGGAGCTGTTTTTT.

J is TRBJ1-2 and V is TRBV15; the D is unclear. V was shortened by 5 bases and J by 4 bases, with 11 bases between the two germline ends. Germline loops: CDR1 LNHNV, CDR2 YYDKDF (reference sequence). This CDR3 contains 13 residues. The CDR3 region has the DNA TGTGCCACCAGCCCCTCCGGTGGCTATGGCTACACCTTC. Its protein product is CATSPSGGYGYTF.

This clone showed up just once. The chain combines TRBV4-1 with TRBJ1-1; TRBD1 aligns across 7 bases. Per the germline V gene, CDR1 is MGHRA and CDR2 is YSYEKL. The ends lost 1 base at V and 11 bases at J; junction bases unmatched: 13. The CDR3 spans 15 residues. This chain's CDR3 is CASSQADRERFRAFF. The CDR3 DNA reads TGCGCCAGCAGCCAAGCTGACAGGGAGCGATTTCGGGCTTTCTTT.

This clone appeared a single time. CDR3 DNA: TGCGCCAGCAGCTTGGAACTATGGGGGTCCGAGACCCAGTACTTC. Protein product: CASSLELWGSETQYF. The rearrangement uses TRBV5-1 and TRBJ2-5; possibly TRBD1 or TRBD2 for D (5 bases each). V was pared by 0 bases and J by 5 bases, with 14 bases between. CDR1 and CDR2 (germline): SGHRS, YFSETQ. The CDR3 has 15 residues.

CDR3 region: CASSSQGKKLYNYGYTF. CDR3 nucleotide sequence: TGTGCCAGCAGTTCTCAGGGGAAGAAATTATATAACTATGGCTACACCTTC. This chain connects TRBV5-6 to TRBJ1-2; tentatively, D is TRBD1 (6 bases). This CDR3 region has 17 residues. Germline CDR1 SGHDT, CDR2 YYEEEE. Trimming took off 5 bases at V and 1 base at J, with 21 bases between the two ends.

The CDR3 spells CASSFSGTGGAGYTF. The CDR3 coding sequence is TGTGCCAGCAGTTTTTCGGGGACAGGGGGGGCTGGCTACACCTTC. This chain connects TRBV28 to TRBJ1-2; the match to TRBD1 covers 11 bases. This CDR3 has 15 amino acids. Germline loops: CDR1 MDHEN, CDR2 SYDVKM. V lost 3 bases and J lost 7; bases outside the gene matches: 7.

The chain uses TRBV7-9 and TRBJ2-2; 10 nucleotides align to TRBD2. Germline V gene data show CDR1 as SEHNR and CDR2 as FQNEAQ (reference sequence). Unmatched junction bases numbered 9, after V lost 5 bases and J lost 6 bases. The CDR3 has 16 amino acids. The CDR3 protein is CASSPGLAESSGELFF. The CDR3 DNA reads as TGTGCCAGCAGCCCTGGACTAGCGGAATCCTCCGGGGAGCTGTTTTTT.

The chain has TRBV30 and TRBJ2-1; tentatively, D is TRBD1 (5 bases). The germline V gene encodes CDR1 GTSNPN and CDR2 SVGIG (reference sequence). Between the trimmed V and J ends, which lost 2 bases and 7 bases, there was a span of 12 bases. The CDR3 covers 13 residues. The CDR3 here is CAWSYRSVNEQFF. For the CDR3, the DNA is TGTGCCTGGAGTTACAGGTCGGTGAATGAGCAGTTCTTC. The full variable domain, rest sourced from reference TRBV30 and TRBJ2-1, is SQTIHQWPATLVQPVGSPLSLECTVEGTSNPNLYWYRQAAGRGLQLLFYSVGIGQISSEVPQNLSASRPQDRQFILSSKKLLLSDSGFYLCAWSYRSVNEQFFGPGTRLTVL.

The gene calls are TRBV27 and TRBJ1-5; possibly TRBD1 for D (5 bases). V was trimmed by 6 bases and J by 4 bases, leaving 13 bases between them. This CDR3 is built from 14 residues. The germline V gene has CDR1 MNHEY and CDR2 SMNVEV (reference sequence). CDR3 nucleotide sequence: TGTGCCAGCAGCCGGGGGGAGGCGAATCAGCCCCAGCATTTT. Protein sequence: CASSRGEANQPQHF.

Comments on this clone: No conserved phenylalanine or tryptophan is present at the end of the CDR3, so a read error is the likely explanation. The chain uses TRBV6-5 and TRBJ1-2, with D possibly matching TRBD1 (5 bases). Germline assignment: CDR1 MNHEY and CDR2 SVGAGI. V shed 6 bases and J shed 4 bases, with 12 bases lying between them. The CDR3 contains 13 residues. CDR3 sequence (DNA): TGTGCCAGCAGACGACGACAGCTCTATGGCTACACCCTC. This translates into CASRRRQLYGYTL.

The genes are TRBV10-3 and TRBJ1-1; tentative D call: TRBD1 (6 bases). This CDR3 comprises 14 residues. Germline V gene lookup returns CDR1 ENHRY and CDR2 SYGVKD. The V gene lost 6 bases and the J gene lost 4 bases, with 15 bases spanning the gap. The CDR3 region is CAISPRQEGTEAFF. CDR3 nucleotide sequence: TGTGCCATCAGCCCCCGACAGGAGGGCACTGAAGCTTTCTTT.

The J gene is TRBJ1-5, the V gene TRBV7-2, with 10 positions matching TRBD1. J lost 6 bases, V lost 4 bases, and 6 bases had no gene match. CDR1 and CDR2 (germline): SGHTA, FQGNSA. The CDR3 is 15 amino acids. The CDR3 sequence is CASSSGQGYGQPQHF. In nucleotides, the CDR3 is TGTGCCAGCAGCTCGGGACAGGGGTACGGTCAGCCCCAGCATTTT.

The gene calls are TRBV19 and TRBJ1-1; D not resolved. CDR1 is LNHDA and CDR2 is SQIVND in the germline V gene (reference sequence). Between the trimmed V and J ends, which lost 7 bases and 0 bases, there was a span of 3 bases. This CDR3 spans 11 amino acids. CDR3 loop: CASTMNTEAFF. The CDR3 nucleotides read TGTGCCAGTACGATGAACACTGAAGCTTTCTTT.

The sample holds a few counts of this clone. Here the CDR3 reads CASSLTGTLNYGYTF. The CDR3 coding sequence is TGTGCCAGCAGCTTGACAGGGACCCTTAACTATGGCTACACCTTC. The chain combines TRBV7-2 with TRBJ1-2; 7 bases line up with TRBD1. Germline V gene data show CDR1 as SGHTA and CDR2 as FQGNSA. The CDR3 is 15 amino acids. The J segment lost 1 base and the V segment lost 3 bases, leaving 5 bases of the junction unmatched.

The chain is built from TRBV2 and TRBJ2-3; D may be TRBD1 or TRBD2 (5 bases each). The CDR3 is made up of 18 amino acids. V was clipped by 6 bases and J by 1 base, with 23 bases between them. Germline CDR1 reads SNHLY; CDR2 reads FYNNEI. The CDR3 region has the DNA TGTGCCAGCAGGAGCCGGGACGGAGCCATCGCTGGCACAGATACGCAGTATTTT. Translated: CASRSRDGAIAGTDTQYF.